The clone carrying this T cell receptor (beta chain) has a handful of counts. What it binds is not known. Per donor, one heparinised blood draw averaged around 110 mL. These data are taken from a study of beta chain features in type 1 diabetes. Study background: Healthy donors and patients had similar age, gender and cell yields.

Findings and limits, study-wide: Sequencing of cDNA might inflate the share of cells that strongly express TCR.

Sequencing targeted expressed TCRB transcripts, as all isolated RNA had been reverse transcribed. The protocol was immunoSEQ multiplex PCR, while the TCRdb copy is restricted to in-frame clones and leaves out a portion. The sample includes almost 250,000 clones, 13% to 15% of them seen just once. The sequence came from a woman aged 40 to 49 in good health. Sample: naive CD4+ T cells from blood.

CDR3 sequence (DNA): TGTGCCAGCAACCGGGACAGTTCTTCACCCCTCCACTTT. It encodes CASNRDSSSPLHF. The V and J genes are TRBV2 and TRBJ1-6, with TRBD1 matching over 7 bases. V dropped 7 bases and J dropped 9; count of bases not matched to a gene: 6. Germline CDR1 reads SNHLY; CDR2 reads FYNNEI. The CDR3 consists of 13 residues. The full variable domain, its missing parts supplied by reference TRBV2 and TRBJ1-6, is EPEVTQTPSHQVTQMGQEVILRCVPISNHLYFYWYRQILGQKVEFLVSFYNNEISEKSEIFDDQFSVERPDGSNFTLKIRSTKLEDSAMYFCASNRDSSSPLHFGNGTRLTVT.